The 4 T cell receptor beta chains presented below share a single source sample, sequenced in a study of CD8 T cells in ankylosing spondylitis. One entry per CDR3 protein, called by TCRdb with MiXCR from the 5' RACE reads. Of approximately 88,000 distinct CDR3 sequences listed, 8.5% to 9% are singletons. The sequencing sample was made of blood, either unsorted or a sorted T cell fraction (not recorded which). These receptors were obtained from a male donor with ankylosing spondylitis or in good health (not recorded which).

This clonotype has at least ten counts. The CDR3 nucleotides are TGTGCCAGCAGAGAAACGACAGCGTACAATGAGCAGTTCTTC. This translates into CASRETTAYNEQFF. The J gene is TRBJ2-1, the V gene TRBV12-3 or TRBV12-4; D is possibly TRBD1 (5 bases). This CDR3 contains 14 residues. The V end was cut by 6 bases, the J end by 4 bases, with 13 bases between.

This chain links TRBV29-1 with TRBJ1-1; 9 bases line up with TRBD1. CDR1 and CDR2 from the germline V gene are SQVTM and ANQGSEA. CDR3 size: 9 residues. The CDR3 nucleotides are TGCAGTGGACAGGGGGAAGCTTTCTTT. Its protein is CSGQGEAFF.

This clonotype was detected ten times or more. The CDR3 nucleotides are TGTGCCAGCAGCCCCTCTTCCCCGAACACCGGGGAGCTGTTTTTT. It specifies CASSPSSPNTGELFF. The chain joins TRBV6-4 to TRBJ2-2; D is uncertain. Germline V gene data show CDR1 as MRHNA and CDR2 as SNTAGT. This CDR3 comprises 15 residues. The V end was cut by 6 bases, the J end by 0 bases, with 11 bases between.

Ten or more counts support this clonotype. The chain combines TRBV12-3 or TRBV12-4 with TRBJ1-2, with D unclear. Trimming shortened V by 3 bases and J by 3 bases, and 8 bases separated the two germline ends. CDR3 size: 13 residues. DNA of the CDR3: TGTGCCAGCAGTTTCCCCCAATACTATGGCTACACCTTC. Amino acids: CASSFPQYYGYTF.